The 5 T cell receptor beta chains in this list originate from one sample, sequenced in a study of beta chain features in type 1 diabetes. Study-level points and caveats: For Type 1 diabetes patients, all four CD4+ subsets carried TCRB CDR3s that were moderately but significantly shorter.

Antigens for these TCRs are unknown. Expressed TCRB transcripts got sequenced, as all isolated RNA was reverse transcribed. Method: immunoSEQ multiplex PCR; TCRdb's copy keeps in-frame clones and lacks some. The table has around 310,000 clones, approximately 13% seen once. Sequencing used naive CD4+ T cells from blood. The receptors were gathered from a woman aged 18-35 years with type 1 diabetes.

This clone was observed a handful of times. CDR3 nucleotides: TGCGCCAGCAGCCTGGGACAGGGGGCATCAGATACGCAGTATTTT. Amino acids: CASSLGQGASDTQYF. The chain carries TRBV4-3 and TRBJ2-3; the match to TRBD1 covers 12 bases. In germline, CDR1 is LGHNA, CDR2 YSLEER. The CDR3 runs to 15 residues. Trimming removed 4 bases from V and 4 bases from J; junction bases left unmatched: 3.

The chain uses TRBV7-2 and TRBJ2-1; 7 bases line up with TRBD2. V shed 1 base and J 5 bases; nucleotides not matched to a gene: 17. The CDR3 is made up of 19 amino acids. Germline CDR1 SGHTA, CDR2 FQGNSA. CDR3 in amino acids: CASSLEGRAITWGDNEQFF. CDR3 DNA: TGTGCCAGCAGCTTAGAAGGGAGGGCCATCACCTGGGGGGACAATGAGCAGTTCTTC. Drawing the rest from reference TRBV7-2 and TRBJ2-1, the complete variable domain is GAGVSQSPSNKVTEKGKDVELRCDPISGHTALYWYRQSLGQGLEFLIYFQGNSAPDKSGLPSDRFSAERTGGSVSTLTIQRTQQEDSAVYLCASSLEGRAITWGDNEQFFGPGTRLTVL.

The rearrangement links TRBV30 to TRBJ2-1, with 10 nucleotides matching TRBD2. The junction had 9 bases not matched to a gene; V was cut back by 0 bases and J by 7 bases. Looked up from germline, CDR1 is GTSNPN and CDR2 is SVGIG (reference sequence). The CDR3 is made up of 16 amino acids. CDR3 residues: CAWSVATSGSGNEQFF. The CDR3 DNA sequence: TGTGCCTGGAGTGTCGCGACTAGCGGGTCGGGTAATGAGCAGTTCTTC.

The V call is TRBV27, the J call TRBJ1-2, with 8 bases lining up with TRBD1. The CDR3 loop spans 14 amino acids. The V and J ends lost 5 bases and 6 bases, in that order; junction bases with no gene match: 8. The germline gives CDR1 MNHEY, CDR2 SMNVEV (reference sequence). This CDR3 reads CASSPRTGIHGYTF. In DNA form, the CDR3 reads TGTGCCAGCAGTCCCCGGACAGGGATTCATGGCTACACCTTC.

This chain links TRBV1 with TRBJ2-7; the DNA was not used to check the table's D call, TRBD1. TRBV1 is tagged as a pseudogene. This CDR3 is built from 15 residues. The CDR3 reads CTSRVPEAHAMGQYV. For the CDR3, the DNA is TGCACCAGCAGAGTGCCCGAGGCCCACGCTATGGGGCAGTACGTC.